Listed here are 11 T cell receptor beta chains from one sample, sequenced in a study of cytomegalovirus exposure and HLA in healthy donors. The PCR was carried out with 60 Vbeta primers and 13 Jbeta primers. Here immunoSEQ multiplex PCR was the method, and the copy in TCRdb shows in-frame clones only, minus some. The sample records about 120,000 clones, around 10% being singletons. Sequencing was done on a sample of PBMCs. The source is a man aged 30-40 years in good health and CMV-seronegative.

There are a few counts of this clone. The chain is built from TRBV19 and TRBJ2-2; maybe TRBD1 (5 bases). V lost 0 bases to trimming and J lost 6 bases, with 11 bases between them. The length of the CDR3 is 15 residues. Germline CDR1 is LNHDA and CDR2 is SQIVND (reference sequence). The CDR3 here is CASSIDQLGAGELFF. For the CDR3, the DNA is TGTGCCAGTAGTATAGATCAATTAGGGGCCGGGGAGCTGTTTTTT.

CDR3 residues: CASASEPNSPLHF. CDR3 nucleotide sequence: TGTGCCAGCGCCTCGGAGCCGAATTCACCCCTCCACTTT. This chain uses TRBV18 with TRBJ1-6; D not certain. From germline, CDR1 is KGHSH and CDR2 LQKENI. CDR3 length: 13 residues. Trimming removed 8 bases at V and 7 bases at J, with 12 bases between.

This clone was counted between two and nine times. The chain is built from TRBV30 and TRBJ1-2, with D maybe TRBD1 (5 bases). CDR1 GTSNPN and CDR2 SVGIG come from the germline V gene (reference sequence). Trimming shortened V by 0 bases and J by 8 bases, and 16 bases separated the two germline ends. CDR3 size: 14 residues. Here the CDR3 reads CAWSVRGIGRGYTF. The CDR3 nucleotides are TGTGCCTGGAGTGTTAGGGGTATTGGGCGAGGCTACACCTTC.

The chain joins TRBV4-1 to TRBJ1-1; D remains ambiguous. The CDR3 totals 16 residues. The germline gives CDR1 MGHRA, CDR2 YSYEKL. Trimming took 1 base from V and 0 from J, leaving 12 bases between them. As DNA, the CDR3 is TGCGCCAGCAGCCAAGTATTGGCAGAAGTGAACACTGAAGCTTTCTTT. Translation: CASSQVLAEVNTEAFF.

The V gene is TRBV7-8, the J gene TRBJ1-5; D not resolved. Trimming shortened V by 1 base and J by 5 bases, and 9 bases separated the two germline ends. CDR1 SGHVS and CDR2 FQNEAQ come from the germline V gene. This CDR3 has 14 residues. CDR3 in amino acids: CASSLGRVDQPQHF. CDR3 nucleotide sequence: TGTGCCAGCAGCTTAGGCCGGGTAGATCAGCCCCAGCATTTT. Using reference TRBV7-8 and TRBJ1-5 for the parts outside the CDR3, the full variable domain is GAGVSQSPRYKVAKRGQDVALRCDPISGHVSLFWYQQALGQGPEFLTYFQNEAQLDKSGLPSDRFFAERPEGSVSTLKIQRTQQEDSAVYLCASSLGRVDQPQHFGDGTRLSIL.

This clone appeared a few times. The chain combines TRBV5-6 with TRBJ1-6; TRBD1 aligns across 11 bases. The CDR3 runs 15 residues. The germline gives CDR1 SGHDT, CDR2 YYEEEE. Losses at the gene ends were 2 bases for V and 10 bases for J; bases not matched to a gene: 5. The CDR3, as DNA: TGTGCCAGCAGCTTAGGGGACAGGGGGGCGTCACCCCTCCACTTT. This codes for CASSLGDRGASPLHF.

The rearrangement joins TRBV11-3 to TRBJ2-7, with 13 bases identical to TRBD2. The CDR3 has 15 residues. The germline V gene has CDR1 SGHNT and CDR2 YENEEA. V lost 5 bases, J lost 7 bases, and 8 bases stayed unmatched. The DNA for the CDR3 is TGTGCCAGCAGCCGACGGACTAGCGGGAGAGAGGAGCAGTACTTC. Translated, it gives CASSRRTSGREEQYF. The variable domain in full, with the rest retrieved from reference TRBV11-3 and TRBJ2-7, is EAGVVQSPRYKIIEKKQPVAFWCNPISGHNTLYWYLQNLGQGPELLIRYENEEAVDDSQLPKDRFSAERLKGVDSTLKIQPAELGDSAVYLCASSRRTSGREEQYFGPGTRLTVT.

V is TRBV7-9 and J is TRBJ1-1, with D unclear. The CDR3 length is 11 residues. V lost 4 bases and J lost 3, with 3 bases in between. Germline V CDR1 and CDR2: SEHNR, FQNEAQ (reference sequence). DNA for the CDR3: TGTGCCAGCAGCTCGGACACTGAAGCTTTCTTT. Amino acid sequence: CASSSDTEAFF.

This clone was observed a handful of times. The J gene is TRBJ2-3, the V gene TRBV15; a weak D match, TRBD2 (6 bases). The CDR3 runs to 15 residues. CDR1 is LNHNV, CDR2 YYDKDF, per germline (reference sequence). V was pared by 5 bases and J by 0 bases, with 12 bases between. The CDR3 nucleotides are TGTGCCACCAGCCCACGGGCGGGGAGCACAGATACGCAGTATTTT. Amino acids: CATSPRAGSTDTQYF.

The chain employs TRBV11-2 and TRBJ2-3; TRBD2 agrees at 10 bases. Trimming removed 5 bases from V and 4 bases from J; junction bases left unmatched: 9. The CDR3 covers 16 residues. Germline V gene lookup returns CDR1 SGHAT and CDR2 FQNNGV. The CDR3 here is CASSTEAGGPSDTQYF. The CDR3 coding sequence is TGTGCCAGCAGCACGGAAGCGGGGGGGCCATCAGATACGCAGTATTTT.

The CDR3 protein is CASSLSRDRRQETQYF. CDR3 nucleotide sequence: TGTGCCAGCAGCTTAAGCCGGGACAGGAGACAAGAGACCCAGTACTTC. V gene TRBV11-2 combines with J gene TRBJ2-5; 8 positions agree with TRBD1. The V segment lost 2 bases and the J segment 2 bases; nucleotides outside the gene matches: 7. The CDR3 is 16 residues long. Germline V gives CDR1 SGHAT, CDR2 FQNNGV. Based on the CDR3 plus reference TRBV11-2 and TRBJ2-5, the full variable domain is EAGVAQSPRYKIIEKRQSVAFWCNPISGHATLYWYQQILGQGPKLLIQFQNNGVVDDSQLPKDRFSAERLKGVDSTLKIQPAKLEDSAVYLCASSLSRDRRQETQYFGPGTRLLVL.